This T cell receptor beta chain was sequenced in a study of blood T cell repertoires in COVID-19. Seattle cases were enrolled at active infection and followed longitudinally. This clone came up a few times. Using immunoSEQ multiplex PCR, the repertoire was profiled, and TCRdb retains in-frame clones only, with some absent. The sample has tens of thousands of clones, under 85% seen once; the top ten hold roughly 14%. CDR3 length equals 12 residues. V dropped 5 bases and J dropped 5; count of bases not matched to a gene: 2. Germline V CDR1 and CDR2: MNHEY, SVGAGI. The chain joins TRBV6-5 to TRBJ1-2, with 7 bases identical to TRBD1. Sequencing was done on a sample of peripheral blood. This receptor was identified in a man aged 45-65 years with COVID-19, enrolled during active disease. The CDR3 sequence: CASSRQGYGYTF. The CDR3 DNA reads TGTGCCAGCAGTAGACAGGGTTATGGCTACACCTTC.